The 30 T cell receptor beta chains below were found in one sample sequenced in a study of cytomegalovirus exposure and HLA in healthy donors. With 60 Vbeta and 13 Jbeta primers, the PCR was carried out. Here immunoSEQ multiplex PCR was the method, and the copy in TCRdb shows in-frame clones only, minus some. The table includes 150,000 to 200,000 clones, more than 70% detected once. Sequenced sample: PBMCs. The receptor set was obtained from a woman aged 40 to 50 in good health and CMV-seronegative.

The V call is TRBV6-5, the J call TRBJ2-1; a possible D gene is TRBD2 (7 bases). The V gene's germline CDR1 is MNHEY and CDR2 SVGAGI. Between the trimmed V and J ends, which lost 6 bases and 1 base, there was a span of 13 bases. The CDR3 is made up of 15 amino acids. The chain's CDR3 is CASSKRGGSYNEQFF. The CDR3 coding sequence is TGTGCCAGCAGCAAAAGGGGGGGATCCTACAATGAGCAGTTCTTC.

The rearrangement links TRBV5-4 to TRBJ2-5; no clear D. This CDR3 has 14 residues. Trimming cost V 1 base and J 2 bases, with 9 bases left between them. The germline gives CDR1 SGHNT, CDR2 YYREEE (reference sequence). The CDR3 DNA reads TGTGCCAGCAGCTTGAGACCCAGGCAAGAGACCCAGTACTTC. This encodes CASSLRPRQETQYF.

This clone occurred once. The chain recombines TRBV7-9 with TRBJ1-2; D is undetermined. The CDR3 is 16 amino acids. V was cut by 5 bases and J by 1 base, with 17 bases left in between. The germline V gene encodes CDR1 SEHNR and CDR2 FQNEAQ (reference sequence). CDR3 nucleotide sequence: TGTGCCAGCAGCCGAGGAACCAGACCGATTAACTATGGCTACACCTTC. This codes for CASSRGTRPINYGYTF.

The V gene is TRBV5-1, the J gene TRBJ2-5, with 10 bases aligning to TRBD2. Germline values: CDR1 SGHRS, CDR2 YFSETQ. CDR3 length: 16 amino acids. V lost 3 bases to trimming and J lost 2 bases; unmatched junction nucleotides: 7. The DNA of the CDR3 is TGCGCCAGCAGCTCGGGACTAGCGAGACTTCAAGAGACCCAGTACTTC. It codes for CASSSGLARLQETQYF. Combining the CDR3 with reference TRBV5-1 and TRBJ2-5 gives the whole variable domain KAGVTQTPRYLIKTRGQQVTLSCSPISGHRSVSWYQQTPGQGLQFLFEYFSETQRNKGNFPGRFSGRQFSNSRSEMNVSTLELGDSALYLCASSSGLARLQETQYFGPGTRLLVL.

This rearrangement joins TRBV7-3 to TRBJ2-2, with TRBD2 matching 9 bases. The CDR3 runs 15 residues. J was trimmed by 8 bases and V by 10 bases; bases with no gene match: 14. In germline, CDR1 is SGHTA, CDR2 FQGTGA. The CDR3 here is CATSRSGRSSGELFF. The CDR3, as DNA: TGTGCCACCTCCAGGAGCGGGAGGTCTTCGGGGGAGCTGTTTTTT.

The chain couples TRBV9 to TRBJ2-4; 9 bases agree with TRBD2. The CDR3 has 16 amino acids. V dropped 0 bases and J dropped 8; count of bases not matched to a gene: 9. Germline assignment: CDR1 SGDLS and CDR2 YYNGEE. In DNA form, the CDR3 reads TGTGCCAGCAGCGTAGGGAGTAGCGGGAGTGAAGACATTCAGTACTTC. This encodes CASSVGSSGSEDIQYF.

This clone came up once. This chain uses TRBV21-1 with TRBJ2-7; TRBD2, the table's D call, was not compared with the DNA. TRBV21-1 is reported as a pseudogene. The CDR3 is 11 amino acids. The CDR3 is CASSPLYEQYF. The CDR3 DNA reads TGTGCCAGCAGCCCCCTCTACGAGCAGTACTTC.

The J gene is TRBJ2-4, the V gene TRBV29-1; 8 positions match TRBD2. The CDR3 extends over 17 amino acids. After removal of 0 bases from V and 0 bases from J, the junction contained 7 bases not matched to a gene. Germline CDR1 SQVTM, CDR2 ANQGSEA. CDR3: CSVEDRGGPLAKNIQYF. In DNA form, the CDR3 reads TGCAGCGTTGAAGACCGCGGGGGGCCACTAGCCAAAAACATTCAGTACTTC.

The V gene is TRBV5-1, the J gene TRBJ2-5; TRBD1 aligns across 9 bases. Germline V gives CDR1 SGHRS, CDR2 YFSETQ. Trimming at V came to 2 bases and at J to 4 bases, leaving 9 bases not matched to a gene. The CDR3 has 16 amino acids. CDR3 coding DNA: TGCGCCAGCAGCTTTGGGGGACAGGGTGTAAGAGAGACCCAGTACTTC. Its protein is CASSFGGQGVRETQYF.

This rearrangement joins TRBV7-2 to TRBJ1-2; tentative D call: TRBD1 (6 bases). There are 14 residues in the CDR3. The V and J ends lost 4 bases and 7 bases respectively, with 16 bases between them. CDR1 is SGHTA, CDR2 FQGNSA, per germline. Here the CDR3 DNA reads TGTGCCAGCAGCTACAGGGATCGTAGAGGTGGCTACACCTTC. It encodes CASSYRDRRGGYTF.

This chain joins TRBV4-3 and TRBJ1-4; no firm D call. V was pared by 6 bases and J by 6 bases, with 26 bases between. There are 18 residues in the CDR3. The germline V gene encodes CDR1 LGHNA and CDR2 YSLEER. The CDR3 DNA is TGCGCCAGCAGTCCACTAAAAATCAGCAGCCCCGGAGATGAAAAACTGTTTTTT. This gives the protein CASSPLKISSPGDEKLFF.

This sequence joins TRBV19 and TRBJ2-3; TRBD1 matches at 7 bases. The germline CDR1 and CDR2 sequences are LNHDA and SQIVND (reference sequence). The V and J ends lost 6 bases and 3 bases, in that order; junction bases with no gene match: 6. This CDR3 comprises 14 residues. The CDR3 sequence is CASRNRGGTDTQYF. The CDR3 nucleotides read TGTGCCAGTAGGAACAGGGGTGGGACAGATACGCAGTATTTT. The entire variable domain, with the rest obtained from reference TRBV19 and TRBJ2-3, is as follows: DGGITQSPKYLFRKEGQNVTLSCEQNLNHDAMYWYRQDPGQGLRLIYYSQIVNDFQKGDIAEGYSVSREKKESFPLTVTSAQKNPTAFYLCASRNRGGTDTQYFGPGTRLTVL.

This clone was detected only once. The rearrangement links TRBV19 to TRBJ1-1; a possible D gene is TRBD1 (5 bases). The CDR3 is 14 residues long. Trimming removed 3 bases at V and 1 base at J, with 9 bases between. CDR1 is LNHDA, CDR2 SQIVND, per germline (reference sequence). CDR3 loop: CASSMIGGNTEAFF. The CDR3 DNA follows: TGTGCCAGTAGTATGATCGGGGGGAACACTGAAGCTTTCTTT.

The rearrangement uses TRBV9 and TRBJ2-7; D possibly corresponds to TRBD1 (6 bases). CDR1 is SGDLS and CDR2 is YYNGEE in the germline V gene. V lost 3 bases to trimming and J lost 5 bases, with 18 bases between them. This CDR3 is 15 amino acids long. The chain's CDR3 is CASSATTGTPHEQYF. The DNA of the CDR3 is TGTGCCAGCAGCGCAACAACAGGGACCCCCCACGAGCAGTACTTC.

The chain links TRBV28 to TRBJ2-7; TRBD2 aligns across 11 bases. The V gene end was trimmed by 10 bases and the J gene end by 6 bases; junction bases not matched to a gene: 8. CDR1 and CDR2 from the germline V gene are MDHEN and SYDVKM. CDR3 length equals 13 residues. This CDR3 is CATSLAGEGEQYF. The CDR3 DNA reads TGTGCCACCTCACTAGCGGGAGAGGGCGAGCAGTACTTC.

The J gene is TRBJ1-2, the V gene TRBV6-1; 9 bases match TRBD1. The CDR3 has 14 residues. Germline V gene lookup returns CDR1 MNHNS and CDR2 SASEGT. The V gene end was trimmed by 6 bases and the J gene end by 8 bases; junction bases not matched to a gene: 10. The CDR3 sequence is CASRTRQGVWGYTF. The CDR3 region has the DNA TGTGCCAGCAGAACTAGACAGGGGGTGTGGGGCTACACCTTC.

The rearrangement uses TRBV4-1 and TRBJ2-1; 10 bases agree with TRBD2. CDR1 is MGHRA, CDR2 YSYEKL, per germline. The CDR3 extends over 16 amino acids. V was clipped by 1 base and J by 8 bases; unmatched bases: 8. The CDR3 loop is CASSQGASGRVYEQFF. In DNA form, the CDR3 reads TGCGCCAGCAGCCAAGGGGCCAGCGGGAGGGTCTATGAGCAGTTCTTC.

V gene TRBV7-2 combines with J gene TRBJ2-5, with TRBD1 matching over 7 bases. The CDR3 consists of 15 residues. V dropped 0 bases and J dropped 4; count of bases not matched to a gene: 5. CDR1 is SGHTA and CDR2 is FQGNSA in the germline V gene. The CDR3 DNA reads as TGTGCCAGCAGCTTAGCGCTAACAGGGGCAGAGACCCAGTACTTC. Its protein is CASSLALTGAETQYF.

The rearrangement joins TRBV5-1 to TRBJ2-1, with 11 bases that match TRBD2. This CDR3 spans 15 amino acids. Germline CDR1 is SGHRS and CDR2 is YFSETQ. After removal of 1 base from V and 5 bases from J, the junction contained 2 bases not matched to a gene. CDR3 in DNA: TGCGCCAGCAGCTTGTCTAGCGGGAGGAACAATGAGCAGTTCTTC. As protein: CASSLSSGRNNEQFF.

The chain combines TRBV6-5 with TRBJ1-1; possible D gene TRBD1, 5 bases. The germline CDR1 and CDR2 sequences are MNHEY and SVGAGI. This CDR3 has 14 residues. Trimming removed 2 bases from V and 0 bases from J, with 7 bases in between. The DNA of the CDR3 is TGTGCCAGCAGTTACGGGGCGGTGAACACTGAAGCTTTCTTT. This codes for CASSYGAVNTEAFF.

The V gene is TRBV5-8, the J gene TRBJ2-6, with D tentatively TRBD1 (6 bases). Between the trimmed V and J ends, which lost 1 base and 0 bases, there was a span of 17 bases. This CDR3 spans 19 amino acids. In germline, CDR1 is SGHTS, CDR2 YDEGEE. CDR3 sequence reads: CASSLRTALFSSGANVLTF. The CDR3, as DNA: TGTGCCAGCAGCTTGAGGACAGCCTTGTTTAGCTCTGGGGCCAACGTCCTGACTTTC.

The rearrangement links TRBV7-7 to TRBJ2-3, with 7 bases that match TRBD2. Per germline, CDR1 SSHAT and CDR2 FNYEAQ (reference sequence). CDR3 length: 16 residues. V was clipped by 2 bases and J by 3 bases; unmatched bases: 8. Here the CDR3 reads CASSLQGGSGTDTQYF. The CDR3 coding sequence is TGTGCCAGCAGCTTACAAGGCGGGAGCGGGACAGATACGCAGTATTTT.

The chain employs TRBV2 and TRBJ1-4, with D perhaps TRBD1 (5 bases). The germline CDR1 and CDR2 sequences are SNHLY and FYNNEI. V lost 3 bases and J lost 0, with 5 bases in between. The CDR3 runs 14 residues. CDR3 residues: CASSETATNEKLFF. CDR3 nucleotides: TGTGCCAGCAGTGAGACAGCAACTAATGAAAAACTGTTTTTT.

The genes are TRBV11-3 and TRBJ2-1; TRBD2 matches 8 bases. This CDR3 has 16 residues. The J segment lost 10 bases and the V segment lost 5 bases, leaving 16 bases of the junction unmatched. Germline values: CDR1 SGHNT, CDR2 YENEEA. Written as DNA, the CDR3 is TGTGCCAGCAGCCGTCTTATGAGCGGGGGATCGTGGGAGCAGTTCTTC. Its translation is CASSRLMSGGSWEQFF.

The chain employs TRBV30 and TRBJ1-6, with D uncertain. The germline CDR1 and CDR2 sequences are GTSNPN and SVGIG (reference sequence). Trimming took 0 bases from V and 9 from J, leaving 18 bases between them. CDR3 length: 16 amino acids. In DNA form, the CDR3 reads TGTGCCTGGAGTGTAGAACGGGCCTCGGCGGGTTCACCCCTCCACTTT. Its translation: CAWSVERASAGSPLHF.

This chain connects TRBV5-4 to TRBJ1-1; TRBD1 matches at 8 bases. The trim removed 3 bases at V and 1 base at J, leaving 5 bases unmatched. The length of the CDR3 is 15 residues. CDR1 is SGHNT, CDR2 YYREEE, per germline (reference sequence). The CDR3 loop is CASSYQTGANTEAFF. The CDR3 DNA follows: TGTGCCAGCAGCTACCAGACAGGGGCGAACACTGAAGCTTTCTTT.

The DNA of the CDR3 is TGTGCTAGTGGCGATCCTAAAGCGGGAGGGCCCGGGGAGCTGTTTTTT. Translating it yields CASGDPKAGGPGELFF. The V call is TRBV12-5, the J call TRBJ2-2; 10 nucleotides align to TRBD2. The CDR3 spans 16 residues. From germline, CDR1 is LGHNT and CDR2 FRNRAP. V lost 6 bases to trimming and J lost 6 bases; unmatched junction nucleotides: 10.

V is TRBV4-1 and J is TRBJ1-5; D gene unclear. Germline V lookup: CDR1 MGHRA, CDR2 YSYEKL. V lost 1 base and J lost 4, with 11 bases in between. The CDR3 runs 15 residues. CDR3 bases: TGCGCCAGCAGCCAAGTCGAGCTTCCTAATCAGCCCCAGCATTTT. Translating gives CASSQVELPNQPQHF.

The chain recombines TRBV7-9 with TRBJ2-7, with a tentative D call TRBD2 (6 bases). Per germline, CDR1 SEHNR and CDR2 FQNEAQ (reference sequence). CDR3 size: 13 residues. With 3 bases removed from V and 6 bases from J, the gap between germline ends came to 12 bases. The CDR3 loop is CASSFRGSGEQYV. As DNA, the CDR3 is TGTGCCAGCAGCTTTAGGGGTAGCGGCGAGCAGTACGTC.

This clone appeared once. The chain joins TRBV9 to TRBJ2-5; 7 nucleotides line up with TRBD2. V lost 1 base and J lost 4; bases outside the gene matches: 4. Germline-derived CDR1 and CDR2 are SGDLS and YYNGEE. CDR3 length: 14 residues. For the CDR3, the DNA is TGTGCCAGCAGCGTAACTAGCGCGACAGAGACCCAGTACTTC. Its translation: CASSVTSATETQYF.